This T cell receptor beta chain was obtained from a study of blood T cell repertoires in COVID-19. Across the study: Sites across the United States, Italy and Spain contributed samples from acute and convalescent COVID-19. Nucleic acid was either cDNA or gDNA, and it came from T cells, B-cell-depleted T cells, or PBMCs.

Original handling: Reference gene primer amplification gave nucleated cell count estimates. TCRdb's copy holds only in-frame clones and misses some; the assay was immunoSEQ multiplex PCR. For V, J and clone size, that table is used; D and trimming come from the DNA. The sample yields about 100,000 clones, 91% seen once. The CDR3 sequence is 19 residues long. Germline loops: CDR1 KGHDR, CDR2 SFDVKD. The ends lost 4 bases at V and 6 bases at J; junction bases unmatched: 10. The sample was peripheral blood. The rearrangement joins TRBV24-1 to TRBJ2-2; 16 bases line up with TRBD2. This clonotype originated in a human donor in a cohort sampled during active COVID-19. CDR3 in amino acids: CATSDSGLAGGPVPGELFF. The CDR3, as DNA: TGTGCCACCAGTGACTCGGGACTAGCGGGAGGGCCGGTGCCCGGGGAGCTGTTTTTT.